This TCR beta chain was recorded in a study of identical twins (TCRdb year 2016). Background on the whole study: The study deep-sequenced TCR alpha and beta repertoires from monozygotic twins, unrelated adults of various ages and cord blood to test whether fetal clonotypes persist. Replicate twin experiments were performed at different times using different library preparation protocols to rule out contamination. What the work shows at the level of the full study, not this receptor alone: Invariant T cells such as MAIT and iNKT could partly confound zero-insertion analyses, although diverse VJ usage argued against such confounding for most clonotypes. Abundant cord blood beta clonotypes carried fewer insertions; young adult naive repertoires showed a weaker similar trend, while memory repertoires showed none. Compared with coincidental sharing between unrelated individuals, out-of-frame TCR alpha sequences shared between twins showed an excess of sequences with low generation probability. Because the same donors could not be followed over many years, conclusions were based on cross-sectional statistical analysis. Out-of-frame TCR alpha sharing in monozygotic twins was systematically underestimated by recombination models, whereas sharing between unrelated individuals was in agreement with the recombination models. In beta out-of-frame sequences, excess twin sharing was weaker, because having fewer shared sequences lowered the signal-to-noise ratio.

The protocol used for the library was 5' RACE. Sequenced using an Illumina HiSeq 2000. Template switching introduced a universal primer binding site; the final cDNA contained a unique molecular identifier, enabling accurate counting of TCR cDNA molecules. Specific primers in the conserved constant-segment region were used to synthesize first-strand cDNA for the TCR alpha and beta chains. To control for contamination, every cDNA library was double barcoded, receiving both a SMART-Mk sample barcode and Illumina barcodes. TruSeq adapter sequences, together with Illumina sample barcodes, were added in two successive PCR steps. The Illumina HiSeq platform was used with custom primers to sequence TCR alpha and beta cDNA libraries. Processing in the source paper ran as follows. Unique molecular identifiers were extracted from raw reads with MiGEC, and CDR3 positions were determined with MiXCR. For each individual, recombination models were inferred using an EM algorithm with the repgenHMM and IGoR tools. Shared clonotype analysis was performed with the tcR package in R, normalizing sharing by the product of cloneset sizes. To study raw recombination without the effects of thymic and clonal selection, out-of-frame nonproductive sequences were analyzed. TCRdb handled the public reads itself, with Q25 trimming in fastp and clone calling in MiXCR, and kept productive beta chains. Duplicate CDR3 protein sequences are folded into a single record with the most common DNA and genes. The V and J calls and clone size come from TCRdb's table, not from the authors' own analysis. The sample includes fewer than 250,000 distinct CDR3 sequences, with roughly a tenth observed a single time. The top ten hold 5.1% of the sample.

This clonotype has just one count. It has no known antigen specificity. No base-level quality is on record; no much larger clone is a single base apart. Evidence from one read is weak. Only healthy Caucasian donors were included. Using Miltenyi CD45RO+ enrichment and human naive T-cell isolation kits, memory (CD45RO+) and naive T cells were isolated from PBMC. Trimming at the junction amounts to 0 bases on V and 4 bases on J, and the germline ends lie 9 bases apart. CDR1 and CDR2 are read off the germline V gene as SGHNT and YENEEA. The CDR3 numbers 14 residues from cysteine through phenylalanine. The kept DNA is CDR3 alone, 42 bases in frame from the first base.

Recombination joined TRBV11-3 with TRBJ1-1, with the D gene not confidently named. The sequence was collected from a woman aged 18-35 years in good health. Sequencing used memory (CD45RO+) T cells sorted from blood. The cell subset or site label corresponds to: CD45RO+ enriched T cells. The nucleotide sequence reads TGTGCCAGCAGCTTAGACTTCTGGGTCACTGAAGCTTTCTTT. The resulting protein is CASSLDFWVTEAFF.